A single sample gave rise to the 24 T cell receptor beta chains below, sequenced in a study of ipilimumab plus nivolumab after autologous stem cell transplantation. Clones were read by immunoSEQ multiplex PCR, and TCRdb kept only the in-frame ones, dropping some. This table holds tens of thousands of clones, 83% found once. This specimen was PBMCs, taken in a trial of ipilimumab plus nivolumab as post-transplant consolidation. All receptors come from a male donor with diffuse large B-cell lymphoma.

A note on this clone: At one end the junction does not follow the germline gene, possibly because of a read error. J is TRBJ2-7 and V is TRBV13; D perhaps matches TRBD2 (7 bases). CDR1 and CDR2 from the germline V gene are PRHDT and FYEKMQ (reference sequence). This CDR3 has 15 residues. DNA for the CDR3: TGTGCCAGCAGTTTAGGGGGGGATTCCTCCTACGAGCAGTACTTC. It yields the protein CASSLGGDSSYEQYF.

There are a few counts of this clone. The chain carries TRBV4-1 and TRBJ2-3; D is uncertain. Germline V lookup: CDR1 MGHRA, CDR2 YSYEKL. With 3 bases removed from V and 5 bases from J, the gap between germline ends came to 12 bases. The CDR3 covers 14 residues. CDR3 bases: TGCGCCAGCAGCCACCCTACCCAGGTAGATACGCAGTATTTT. It yields the protein CASSHPTQVDTQYF.

V and J are TRBV6-1 and TRBJ2-1; possible D gene TRBD2, 7 bases. Germline V gene lookup returns CDR1 MNHNS and CDR2 SASEGT. The CDR3 has 14 residues. V lost 1 base to trimming and J lost 6 bases, with 10 bases between them. The CDR3 DNA sequence: TGTGCCAGCAGTGAAGACGGGGGGCTCAATGAGCAGTTCTTC. It yields the protein CASSEDGGLNEQFF.

J is TRBJ2-3 and V is TRBV5-1; TRBD2 is a possible D gene (7 bases). The germline V and J ends were trimmed by 5 bases and 2 bases, with 24 bases remaining between them. This CDR3 contains 18 residues. Germline V gene lookup returns CDR1 SGHRS and CDR2 YFSETQ. In nucleotides, the CDR3 is TGCGCCAGCAGGCAAGAGATTTGGGGGGGCCGAGTCACAGATACGCAGTATTTT. This codes for CASRQEIWGGRVTDTQYF.

The CDR3 DNA is TGTGCCAGCAGTCCGGGACTCTCACGCACCGGGGAGCTGTTTTTT. Translating it yields CASSPGLSRTGELFF. The genes are TRBV6-6 and TRBJ2-2; tentatively, D is TRBD2 (6 bases). Trimming removed 5 bases from V and 4 bases from J, with 14 bases in between. Germline CDR1 and CDR2: MNHNY and SVGAGI (reference sequence). This CDR3 comprises 15 residues.

Regarding this clone: Other DNA sequences in the sample encode the same CDR3. The DNA of the CDR3 is TGTGCCAGCAGCTCCCGACGGGGCAATAATTCACCCCTCCACTTT. Protein product: CASSSRRGNNSPLHF. The chain couples TRBV7-2 to TRBJ1-6; D possibly corresponds to TRBD1 (5 bases). CDR3 length equals 15 residues. Germline V gene sequence: CDR1 SGHTA, CDR2 FQGNSA. The ends were cut back, 4 bases at V and 5 bases at J, with 12 bases in the middle. Based on the CDR3 plus reference TRBV7-2 and TRBJ1-6, the full variable domain is GAGVSQSPSNKVTEKGKDVELRCDPISGHTALYWYRQSLGQGLEFLIYFQGNSAPDKSGLPSDRFSAERTGGSVSTLTIQRTQQEDSAVYLCASSSRRGNNSPLHFGNGTRLTVT.

This clone was seen only a few times. The chain couples TRBV5-1 to TRBJ2-2; 7 nucleotides agree with TRBD1. This CDR3 is 14 amino acids long. Germline V gives CDR1 SGHRS, CDR2 YFSETQ. Trimming cost V 10 bases and J 5 bases; bases outside gene matches: 11. The CDR3 sequence is CASTGTVATGELFF. The CDR3 nucleotides are TGCGCCTCCACCGGGACAGTAGCTACCGGGGAGCTGTTTTTT.

This clone was recorded once. Its ends do not fully match the called genes, so a read error is possible. The rearrangement links TRBV7-9 to TRBJ2-7; no clear D. CDR3 length: 13 residues. In germline, CDR1 is SEHNR, CDR2 FQNEAQ (reference sequence). This CDR3 is CASSDGSSYGQYF. DNA of the CDR3: TGTGCCAGCAGCGACGGGTCCTCCTACGGGCAGTACTTC.

This clone was counted between two and nine times. This chain links TRBV6-5 with TRBJ2-7; the D is unclear. Germline V gene lookup returns CDR1 MNHEY and CDR2 SVGAGI. V dropped 3 bases and J dropped 0 bases, with 9 bases sitting between them. The CDR3 covers 14 residues. The CDR3 nucleotides are TGTGCCAGCAGTTATCGACTGGACTCCTACGAGCAGTACTTC. Encoded protein: CASSYRLDSYEQYF.

This clone has a handful of counts. The CDR3 coding sequence is TGCGCCAGCAGCTTGGGAGCTGCATTGGGCGACACCATATATTTT. Protein sequence: CASSLGAALGDTIYF. The V gene is TRBV5-1, the J gene TRBJ1-3; D not certain. The CDR3 has 15 residues. Germline V gene lookup returns CDR1 SGHRS and CDR2 YFSETQ. Trimming removed 0 bases at V and 8 bases at J, with 15 bases between.

This clone was recorded once. The V and J genes are TRBV12-5 and TRBJ2-5; tentative D call: TRBD1 (6 bases). Trimming cost V 2 bases and J 3 bases, with 19 bases left between them. The CDR3 has 17 amino acids. CDR1 is LGHNT and CDR2 is FRNRAP in the germline V gene. The CDR3 reads CASGLLARGPSEETQYF. The CDR3 DNA reads TGTGCTAGTGGTTTGCTCGCCAGGGGACCTTCGGAAGAGACCCAGTACTTC.

The J gene is TRBJ1-1, the V gene TRBV2; no firm D call. Trimming left V 4 bases short and J 2 bases short, with 8 bases between. The CDR3 has 13 amino acids. The germline gives CDR1 SNHLY, CDR2 FYNNEI. The CDR3 sequence: CASSVQRNTEAFF. DNA of the CDR3: TGTGCCAGCAGTGTACAGAGAAACACTGAAGCTTTCTTT.

The chain couples TRBV7-2 to TRBJ1-1; D is unresolved. Trimming removed 6 bases from V and 1 base from J, with 12 bases in between. Germline V lookup: CDR1 SGHTA, CDR2 FQGNSA. The CDR3 has 14 residues. Here the CDR3 reads CASSFSLGNTEAFF. In DNA form, the CDR3 reads TGTGCCAGCAGTTTCTCCCTGGGGAACACTGAAGCTTTCTTT.

CDR3 DNA sequence: TGCGCCAGCAGCTTGGAGGCGAGGGGAACCGGGGAGCTGTTTTTT. This gives the protein CASSLEARGTGELFF. The chain carries TRBV5-1 and TRBJ2-2; D tentatively fits TRBD1 or TRBD2 (5 bases each). Trimming cost V 0 bases and J 5 bases, with 11 bases left between them. CDR1 is SGHRS, CDR2 YFSETQ, per germline. The CDR3 spans 15 residues.

About this clone: At one boundary the junction diverges from the germline segment, which might be a read error. This sequence joins TRBV7-7 and TRBJ2-2; 12 bases fit TRBD2. Germline CDR1 reads SSHAT; CDR2 reads FNYEAQ (reference sequence). This CDR3 contains 18 residues. The CDR3 bases are TGTGCTAGCAGCTTAGGTTCGGGACTAGCGGGGAACACCGGGGAGCTGTTTTTT. Its translation: CASSLGSGLAGNTGELFF.

The rearrangement uses TRBV9 and TRBJ1-4, with TRBD1 matching 8 bases. Germline V gene lookup returns CDR1 SGDLS and CDR2 YYNGEE. CDR3 size: 14 residues. The trim removed 0 bases at V and 8 bases at J, leaving 3 bases unmatched. CDR3 in DNA: TGTGCCAGCAGCGTAGAACAGGGGGACGAAAAACTGTTTTTT. As protein: CASSVEQGDEKLFF.

This chain links TRBV7-2 with TRBJ1-5; D remains ambiguous. Trimming stripped 5 bases from V and 6 bases from J, with 11 bases between. The germline CDR1 and CDR2 sequences are SGHTA and FQGNSA. The CDR3 length is 13 residues. The CDR3 DNA reads TGTGCCAGCAGCAAAACACCCTCTCAGCCCCAGCATTTT. Its protein product is CASSKTPSQPQHF.

This chain uses TRBV7-3 with TRBJ2-7; 9 bases map to TRBD2. The V and J ends lost 2 bases and 6 bases, in that order; junction bases with no gene match: 8. The CDR3 totals 15 residues. Germline-derived CDR1 and CDR2 are SGHTA and FQGTGA. CDR3 bases: TGTGCCAGCAGCTTAGTGCTTAGCGGGGGATTCGAGCAGTACTTC. It translates to CASSLVLSGGFEQYF.

V usage is TRBV7-2 and J usage is TRBJ2-2, with 7 bases fitting TRBD1. Germline values: CDR1 SGHTA, CDR2 FQGNSA. V was clipped by 0 bases and J by 1 base; unmatched bases: 2. The CDR3 length is 16 residues. The CDR3 is CASSLARGWNTGELFF. For the CDR3, the DNA is TGTGCCAGCAGCTTAGCCAGGGGGTGGAACACCGGGGAGCTGTTTTTT. The full variable domain, its missing parts supplied by reference TRBV7-2 and TRBJ2-2, is GAGVSQSPSNKVTEKGKDVELRCDPISGHTALYWYRQSLGQGLEFLIYFQGNSAPDKSGLPSDRFSAERTGGSVSTLTIQRTQQEDSAVYLCASSLARGWNTGELFFGEGSRLTVL.

This clone occurred once. This chain links TRBV6-5 with TRBJ1-1; 7 bases are shared with TRBD1. With V trimmed by 5 bases and J by 5 bases, 8 bases remained unmatched. The CDR3 runs 14 residues. The germline V gene encodes CDR1 MNHEY and CDR2 SVGAGI. Written as DNA, the CDR3 is TGTGCCAGCAGTACCATGACAGGGAGGACTGAAGCTTTCTTT. Protein product: CASSTMTGRTEAFF.

V is TRBV5-4 and J is TRBJ2-5, with D perhaps matching TRBD2 (5 bases). Germline lookup yields CDR1 SGHNT and CDR2 YYREEE (reference sequence). The CDR3 runs to 14 residues. V was cut by 3 bases and J by 3 bases, with 12 bases left in between. CDR3 coding DNA: TGTGCCAGCAGCTACTTTACGGGGAAAGAGACCCAGTACTTC. Its translation is CASSYFTGKETQYF. The whole variable domain, remainder taken from reference TRBV5-4 and TRBJ2-5, is ETGVTQSPTHLIKTRGQQVTLRCSSQSGHNTVSWYQQALGQGPQFIFQYYREEENGRGNFPPRFSGLQFPNYSSELNVNALELDDSALYLCASSYFTGKETQYFGPGTRLLVL.

This chain connects TRBV4-1 to TRBJ2-2; perhaps TRBD2 as D (7 bases). CDR1 and CDR2 (germline): MGHRA, YSYEKL. There are 16 residues in the CDR3. Trimming pared 5 bases from V and 1 base from J, leaving 14 bases between. CDR3 DNA: TGCGCCAGCAGCAGGGGGGGGGCGCGGAACACCGGGGAGCTGTTTTTT. Translating gives CASSRGGARNTGELFF.

The rearrangement uses TRBV5-1 and TRBJ1-2; 8 bases match TRBD1. CDR1 and CDR2 (germline): SGHRS, YFSETQ. The V segment lost 0 bases and the J segment 7 bases; nucleotides outside the gene matches: 5. The CDR3 extends over 14 amino acids. The CDR3 loop is CASSLAGQGFGYTF. The CDR3 nucleotides are TGCGCCAGCAGCTTGGCCGGACAGGGCTTTGGCTACACCTTC.

V and J are TRBV6-5 and TRBJ2-5; the match to TRBD1 covers 11 bases. In germline, CDR1 is MNHEY, CDR2 SVGAGI. This CDR3 contains 16 residues. V shed 0 bases and J 5 bases; nucleotides not matched to a gene: 5. The CDR3 nucleotides are TGTGCCAGCAGTTACTCCGGGACAGGGGGGGTGGAGACCCAGTACTTC. It translates to CASSYSGTGGVETQYF.